This entry concerns a single T cell receptor beta chain. This specimen belongs to a study of T cell responses to AZD1222 COVID-19 vaccine. TCRdb's table, derived via immunoSEQ multiplex PCR, lists solely in-frame clones and lacks some. Of around 180,000 clones detected, 88% appear once; the ten largest clones hold roughly 8%. The source is an adult in good health. The source material was peripheral blood, sampled on day 0 of AZD1222 vaccination.

The DNA of the CDR3 is TGTGCCAGCAGCTTTCAGGGGCCGGCGCAAGAGACCCAGTACTTC. Amino acids: CASSFQGPAQETQYF. The J gene is TRBJ2-5, the V gene TRBV5-6; perhaps TRBD1 as D (6 bases). Per the germline V gene, CDR1 is SGHDT and CDR2 is YYEEEE. This CDR3 comprises 15 residues. V lost 2 bases and J 2 bases, leaving 13 bases between the germline ends. The variable domain in full, completed from reference TRBV5-6 and TRBJ2-5, reads DAGVTQSPTHLIKTRGQQVTLRCSPKSGHDTVSWYQQALGQGPQFIFQYYEEEERQRGNFPDRFSGHQFPNYSSELNVNALLLGDSALYLCASSFQGPAQETQYFGPGTRLLVL.